This TCR beta chain was recorded in a study of T cells after yellow fever vaccination. TCRdb passed the 5' RACE reads through MiXCR, listing each CDR3 protein once. The sample carries a few hundred thousand distinct CDR3 sequences, around 19% recorded once. V lost 4 bases and J 4 bases, leaving 7 bases between the germline ends. The CDR3 totals 12 residues. Germline V lookup: CDR1 WSHSY, CDR2 SAAADI. The source of this sequence is a man between 18 and 35 years old who received the YFV17D yellow fever vaccine. Source: PBMCs, taken before the yellow fever booster vaccination. V and J are TRBV10-2 and TRBJ1-2, with D possibly being TRBD1 (6 bases). DNA for the CDR3: TGCGCCAGCAGTGTGACAGGCTATGGCTACACCTTC. It is translated as CASSVTGYGYTF.